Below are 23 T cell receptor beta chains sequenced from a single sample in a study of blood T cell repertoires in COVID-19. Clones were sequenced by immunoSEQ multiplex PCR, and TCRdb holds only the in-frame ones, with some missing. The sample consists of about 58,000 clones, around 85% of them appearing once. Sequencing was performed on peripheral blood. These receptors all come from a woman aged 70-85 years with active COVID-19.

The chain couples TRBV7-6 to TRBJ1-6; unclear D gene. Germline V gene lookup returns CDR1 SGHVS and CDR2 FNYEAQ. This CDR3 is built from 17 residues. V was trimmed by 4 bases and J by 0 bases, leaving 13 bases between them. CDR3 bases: TGTGCCAGCAGCTCCCTTTTGAGGAGCTCCTATAATTCACCCCTCCACTTT. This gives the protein CASSSLLRSSYNSPLHF.

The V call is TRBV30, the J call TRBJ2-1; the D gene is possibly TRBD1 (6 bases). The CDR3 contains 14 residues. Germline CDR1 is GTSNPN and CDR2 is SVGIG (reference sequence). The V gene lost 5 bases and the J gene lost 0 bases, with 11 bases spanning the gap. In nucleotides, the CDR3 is TGTGCCTGGGCAGACAGGAGCTCCTACAATGAGCAGTTCTTC. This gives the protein CAWADRSSYNEQFF. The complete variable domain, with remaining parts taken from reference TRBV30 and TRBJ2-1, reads SQTIHQWPATLVQPVGSPLSLECTVEGTSNPNLYWYRQAAGRGLQLLFYSVGIGQISSEVPQNLSASRPQDRQFILSSKKLLLSDSGFYLCAWADRSSYNEQFFGPGTRLTVL.

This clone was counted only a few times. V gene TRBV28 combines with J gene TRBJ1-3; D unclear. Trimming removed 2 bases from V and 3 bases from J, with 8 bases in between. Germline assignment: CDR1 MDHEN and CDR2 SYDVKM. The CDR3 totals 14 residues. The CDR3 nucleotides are TGTGCCAGCAGTTTACAGGTTGTTGGAAACACCATATATTTT. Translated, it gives CASSLQVVGNTIYF. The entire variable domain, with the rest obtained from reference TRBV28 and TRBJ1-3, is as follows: DVKVTQSSRYLVKRTGEKVFLECVQDMDHENMFWYRQDPGLGLRLIYFSYDVKMKEKGDIPEGYSVSREKKERFSLILESASTNQTSMYLCASSLQVVGNTIYFGEGSWLTVV.

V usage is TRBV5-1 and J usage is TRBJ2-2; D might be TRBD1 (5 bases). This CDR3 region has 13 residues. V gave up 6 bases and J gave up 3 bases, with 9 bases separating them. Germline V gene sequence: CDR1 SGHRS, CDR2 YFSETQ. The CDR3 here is CASTRVYTGELFF. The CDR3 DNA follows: TGCGCCAGCACCAGGGTTTACACCGGGGAGCTGTTTTTT.

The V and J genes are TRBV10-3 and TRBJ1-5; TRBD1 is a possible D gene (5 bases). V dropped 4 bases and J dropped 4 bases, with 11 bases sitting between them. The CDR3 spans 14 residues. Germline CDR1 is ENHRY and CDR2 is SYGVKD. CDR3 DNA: TGTGCCATCAGTGCGAAACCAGGGAATCAGCCCCAGCATTTT. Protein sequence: CAISAKPGNQPQHF.

The CDR3 DNA follows: TGTGCCAGCAGTTACAGGGGAGTGGAAGGCTACACCTTC. This translates into CASSYRGVEGYTF. V gene TRBV12-3 or TRBV12-4 combines with J gene TRBJ1-2, with 7 bases matching TRBD1. This CDR3 comprises 13 residues. V shed 4 bases, J shed 8 bases, and the junction held 7 bases outside the gene matches.

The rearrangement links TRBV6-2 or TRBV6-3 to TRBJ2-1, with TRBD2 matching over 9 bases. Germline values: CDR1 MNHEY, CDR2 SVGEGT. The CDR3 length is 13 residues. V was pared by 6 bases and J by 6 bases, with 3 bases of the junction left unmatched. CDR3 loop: CASSSGRSNEQFF. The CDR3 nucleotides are TGTGCCAGCAGCAGCGGGAGGTCCAATGAGCAGTTCTTC.

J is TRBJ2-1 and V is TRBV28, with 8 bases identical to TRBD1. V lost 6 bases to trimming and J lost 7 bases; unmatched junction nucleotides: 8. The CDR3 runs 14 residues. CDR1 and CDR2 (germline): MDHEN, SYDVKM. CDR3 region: CASRRTGSGNEQFF. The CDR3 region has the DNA TGTGCCAGCAGAAGGACAGGGTCTGGGAATGAGCAGTTCTTC.

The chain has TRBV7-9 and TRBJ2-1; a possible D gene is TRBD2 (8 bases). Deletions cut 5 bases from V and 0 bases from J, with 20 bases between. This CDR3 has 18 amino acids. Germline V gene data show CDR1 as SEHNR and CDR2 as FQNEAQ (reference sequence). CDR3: CASSATGLSGSSYNEQFF. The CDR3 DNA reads TGTGCCAGCAGCGCGACAGGGCTGAGCGGGAGCTCCTACAATGAGCAGTTCTTC.

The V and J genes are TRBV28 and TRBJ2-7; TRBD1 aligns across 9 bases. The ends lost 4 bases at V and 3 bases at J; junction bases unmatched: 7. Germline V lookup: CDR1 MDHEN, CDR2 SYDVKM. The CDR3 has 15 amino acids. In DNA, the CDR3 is TGTGCCAGCAGTTCCCCCCGGACAGGGGACTACGAGCAGTACTTC. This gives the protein CASSSPRTGDYEQYF.

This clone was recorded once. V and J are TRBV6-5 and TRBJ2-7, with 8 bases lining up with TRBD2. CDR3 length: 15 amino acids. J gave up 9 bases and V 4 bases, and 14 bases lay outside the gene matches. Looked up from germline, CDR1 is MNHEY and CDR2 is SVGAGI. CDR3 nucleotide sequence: TGTGCCAGCAGTTTAGGGGCTAGCGGGCCCCCGGTGCAGTACTTC. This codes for CASSLGASGPPVQYF.

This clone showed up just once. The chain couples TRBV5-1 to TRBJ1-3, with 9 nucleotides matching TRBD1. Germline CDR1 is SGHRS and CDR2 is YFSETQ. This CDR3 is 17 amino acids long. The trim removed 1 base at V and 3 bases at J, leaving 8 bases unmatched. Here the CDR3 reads CASSLPRQGVNGNTIYF. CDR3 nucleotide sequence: TGCGCCAGCAGCTTGCCCCGACAGGGGGTGAATGGAAACACCATATATTTT.

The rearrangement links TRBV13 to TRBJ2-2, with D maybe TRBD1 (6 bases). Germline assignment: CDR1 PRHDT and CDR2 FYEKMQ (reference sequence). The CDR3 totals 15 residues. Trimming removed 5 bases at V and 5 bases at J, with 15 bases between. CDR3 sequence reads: CASSPRQDQTGELFF. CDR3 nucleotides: TGTGCCAGCAGCCCTAGACAGGACCAAACCGGGGAGCTGTTTTTT.

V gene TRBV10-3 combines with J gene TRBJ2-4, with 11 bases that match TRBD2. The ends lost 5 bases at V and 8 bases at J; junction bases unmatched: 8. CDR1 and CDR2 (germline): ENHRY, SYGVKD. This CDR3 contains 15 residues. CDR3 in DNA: TGTGCCATCAGTAGACTAGCGGGACCAGACTACATTCAGTACTTC. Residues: CAISRLAGPDYIQYF.

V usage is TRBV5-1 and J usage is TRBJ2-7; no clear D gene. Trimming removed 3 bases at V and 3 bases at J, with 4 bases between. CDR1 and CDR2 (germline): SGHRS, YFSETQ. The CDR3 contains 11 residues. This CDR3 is CASSSHYEQYF. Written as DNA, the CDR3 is TGCGCCAGCAGCTCCCACTACGAGCAGTACTTC.

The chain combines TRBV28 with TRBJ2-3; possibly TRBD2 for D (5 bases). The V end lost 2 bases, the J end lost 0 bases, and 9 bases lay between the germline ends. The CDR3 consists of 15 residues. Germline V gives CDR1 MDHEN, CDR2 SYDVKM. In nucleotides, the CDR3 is TGTGCCAGCAGTTTAAGCGGAACTAGCACAGATACGCAGTATTTT. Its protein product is CASSLSGTSTDTQYF.

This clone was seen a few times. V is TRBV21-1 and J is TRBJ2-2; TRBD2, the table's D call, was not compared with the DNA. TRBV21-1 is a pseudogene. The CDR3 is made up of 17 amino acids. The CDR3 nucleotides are TGTGCCAGCAGCAACGGGGAGGAAACCCTGATGTTCGGGGAGCTGTTTTTT. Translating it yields CASSNGEETLMFGELFF.

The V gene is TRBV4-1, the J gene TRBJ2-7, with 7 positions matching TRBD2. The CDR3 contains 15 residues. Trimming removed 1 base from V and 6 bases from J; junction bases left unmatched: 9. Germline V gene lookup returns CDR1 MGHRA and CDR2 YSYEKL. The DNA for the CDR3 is TGCGCCAGCAGCCAAGGGAGTGCGGGAGAGGGCGAGCAGTACTTC. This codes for CASSQGSAGEGEQYF.

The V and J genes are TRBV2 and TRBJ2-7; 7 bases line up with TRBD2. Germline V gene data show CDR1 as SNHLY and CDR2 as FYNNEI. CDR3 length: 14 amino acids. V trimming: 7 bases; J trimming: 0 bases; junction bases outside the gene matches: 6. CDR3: CASTNGRNSYEQYF. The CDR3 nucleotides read TGTGCCAGCACTAACGGGAGGAACTCCTACGAGCAGTACTTC.

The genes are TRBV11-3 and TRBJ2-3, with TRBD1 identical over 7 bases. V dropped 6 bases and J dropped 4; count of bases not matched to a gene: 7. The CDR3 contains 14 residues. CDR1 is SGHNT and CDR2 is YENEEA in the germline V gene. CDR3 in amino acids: CASSRNRGADTQYF. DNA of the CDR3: TGTGCCAGCAGTCGTAACAGGGGCGCAGATACGCAGTATTTT.

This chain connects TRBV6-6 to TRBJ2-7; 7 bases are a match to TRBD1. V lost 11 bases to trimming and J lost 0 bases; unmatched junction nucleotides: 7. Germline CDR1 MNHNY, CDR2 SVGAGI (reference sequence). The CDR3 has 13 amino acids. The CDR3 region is CACTRDSSYEQYF. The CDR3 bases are TGTGCCTGCACTCGGGACAGCTCCTACGAGCAGTACTTC.

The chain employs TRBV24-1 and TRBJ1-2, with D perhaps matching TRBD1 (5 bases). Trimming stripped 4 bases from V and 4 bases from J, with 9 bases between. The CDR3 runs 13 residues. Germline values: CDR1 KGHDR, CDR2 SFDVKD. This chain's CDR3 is CATSDSDSYGYTF. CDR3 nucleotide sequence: TGTGCCACCAGTGACTCTGACAGCTATGGCTACACCTTC.

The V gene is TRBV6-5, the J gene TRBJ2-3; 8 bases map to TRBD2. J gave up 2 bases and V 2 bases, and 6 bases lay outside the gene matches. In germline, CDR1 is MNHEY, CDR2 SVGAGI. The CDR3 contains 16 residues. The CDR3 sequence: CASSYVLAGSTDTQYF. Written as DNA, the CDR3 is TGTGCCAGCAGTTACGTGTTAGCGGGATCCACAGATACGCAGTATTTT.